This TCR beta chain was identified during a study of human T cells and chemical hapten exposure. Background on the study: The variation in per-sample TCR yields arose mainly from small differences in pooled library volumes. Study-wide findings and caveats: Controls formed significantly fewer large CDR3 similarity clusters than expanded TCRs did.

The sample holds many counts of this clonotype. Its specificity is unknown. The V segment lost 4 bases and the J segment 10 bases; nucleotides outside the gene matches: 5. The CDR3 consists of 14 residues. Germline loops: CDR1 SGDLS, CDR2 YYNGEE. The library attached unique molecular identifiers to individual cDNA molecules. Via MiXCR, TCRdb re-called the RACE reads, giving one row per CDR3 protein. The sample lists approximately 370,000 distinct CDR3 sequences; 5.5% were seen once. Time point meaning: pre-sensitization, week 0. Treatment of the sample: therapeutic diphenylcyclopropenone sensitization with weekly scalp DPC.

The receptor comes from a woman under 30 with alopecia areata. Some clones in this sample may be carry-over from other donors' samples. Sequences were derived from whole blood, sampled in connection with sensitization to the hapten diphenylcyclopropenone (DPC). The chain links TRBV9 to TRBJ1-6; TRBD1 matches at 10 bases. The CDR3 sequence is CASSLGTGESPLHF. CDR3 nucleotide sequence: TGTGCCAGCAGCTTGGGGACAGGGGAATCACCCCTCCACTTT.